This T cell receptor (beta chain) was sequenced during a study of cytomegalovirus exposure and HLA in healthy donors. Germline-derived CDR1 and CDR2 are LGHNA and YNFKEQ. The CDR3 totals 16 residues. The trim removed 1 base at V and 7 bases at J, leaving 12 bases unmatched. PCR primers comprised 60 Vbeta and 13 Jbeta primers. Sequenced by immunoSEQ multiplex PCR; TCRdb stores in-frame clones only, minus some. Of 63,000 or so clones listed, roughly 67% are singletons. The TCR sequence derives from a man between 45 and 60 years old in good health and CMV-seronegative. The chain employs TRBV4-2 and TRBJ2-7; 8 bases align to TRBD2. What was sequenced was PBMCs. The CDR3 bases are TGTGCCAGCAGCCAAGTGGACGGGGGGGCAGGAAAAGAGCAGTACTTC. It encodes CASSQVDGGAGKEQYF.